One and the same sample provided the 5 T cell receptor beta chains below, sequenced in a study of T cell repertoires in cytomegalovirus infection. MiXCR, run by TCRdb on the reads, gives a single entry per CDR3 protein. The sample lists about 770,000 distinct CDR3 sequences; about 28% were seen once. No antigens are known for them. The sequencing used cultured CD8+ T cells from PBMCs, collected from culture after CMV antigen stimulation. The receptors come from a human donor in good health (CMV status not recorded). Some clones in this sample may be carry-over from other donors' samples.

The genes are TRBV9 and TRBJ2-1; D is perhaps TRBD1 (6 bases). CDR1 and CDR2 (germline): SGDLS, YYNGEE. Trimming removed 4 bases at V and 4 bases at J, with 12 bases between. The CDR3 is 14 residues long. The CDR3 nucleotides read TGTGCCAGCAGCTTCCAAGGACAGTACAATGAGCAGTTCTTC. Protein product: CASSFQGQYNEQFF.

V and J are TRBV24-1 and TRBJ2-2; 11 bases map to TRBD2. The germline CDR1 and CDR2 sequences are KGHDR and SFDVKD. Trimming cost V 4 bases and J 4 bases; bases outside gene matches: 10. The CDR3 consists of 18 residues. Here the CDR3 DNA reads TGTGCCACCAGTGAACAGGGGGCCGGGACTAGCGGCACCGGGGAGCTGTTTTTT. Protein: CATSEQGAGTSGTGELFF.

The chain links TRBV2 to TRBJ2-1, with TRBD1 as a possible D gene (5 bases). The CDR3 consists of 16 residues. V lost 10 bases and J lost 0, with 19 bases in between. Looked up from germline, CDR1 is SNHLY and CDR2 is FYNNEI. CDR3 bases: TGTGCCAACAGCCATTCCGGGCAGGGCTCCTACAATGAGCAGTTCTTC. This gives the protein CANSHSGQGSYNEQFF.

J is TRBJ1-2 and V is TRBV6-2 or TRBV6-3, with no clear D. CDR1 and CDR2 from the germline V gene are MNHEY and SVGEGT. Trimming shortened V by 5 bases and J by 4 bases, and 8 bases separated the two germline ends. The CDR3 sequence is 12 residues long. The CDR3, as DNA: TGTGCCAGCAGTGACGGATTCTATGGCTACACCTTC. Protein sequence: CASSDGFYGYTF.

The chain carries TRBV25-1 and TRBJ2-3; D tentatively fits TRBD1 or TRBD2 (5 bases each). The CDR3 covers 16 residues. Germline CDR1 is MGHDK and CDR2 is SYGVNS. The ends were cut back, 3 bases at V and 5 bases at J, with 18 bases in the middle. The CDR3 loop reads CASSEGFEGIVDTQYF. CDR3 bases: TGTGCCAGCAGTGAGGGATTCGAGGGGATTGTAGATACGCAGTATTTT. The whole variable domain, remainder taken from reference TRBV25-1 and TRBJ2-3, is EADIYQTPRYLVIGTGKKITLECSQTMGHDKMYWYQQDPGMELHLIHYSYGVNSTEKGDLSSESTVSRIRTEHFPLTLESARPSHTSQYLCASSEGFEGIVDTQYFGPGTRLTVL.